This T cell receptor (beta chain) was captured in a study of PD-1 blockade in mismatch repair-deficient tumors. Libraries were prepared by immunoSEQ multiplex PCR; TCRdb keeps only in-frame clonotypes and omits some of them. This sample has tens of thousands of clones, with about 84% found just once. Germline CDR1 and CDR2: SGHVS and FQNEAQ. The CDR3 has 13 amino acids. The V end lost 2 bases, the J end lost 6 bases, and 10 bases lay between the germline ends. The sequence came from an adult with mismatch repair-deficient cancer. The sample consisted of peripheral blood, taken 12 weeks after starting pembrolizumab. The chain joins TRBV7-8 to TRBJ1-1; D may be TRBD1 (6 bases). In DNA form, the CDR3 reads TGTGCCAGCAGCTTATCAGGGGTTCCTGAAGCTTTCTTT. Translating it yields CASSLSGVPEAFF. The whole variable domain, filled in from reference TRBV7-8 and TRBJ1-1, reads GAGVSQSPRYKVAKRGQDVALRCDPISGHVSLFWYQQALGQGPEFLTYFQNEAQLDKSGLPSDRFFAERPEGSVSTLKIQRTQQEDSAVYLCASSLSGVPEAFFGQGTRLTVV.